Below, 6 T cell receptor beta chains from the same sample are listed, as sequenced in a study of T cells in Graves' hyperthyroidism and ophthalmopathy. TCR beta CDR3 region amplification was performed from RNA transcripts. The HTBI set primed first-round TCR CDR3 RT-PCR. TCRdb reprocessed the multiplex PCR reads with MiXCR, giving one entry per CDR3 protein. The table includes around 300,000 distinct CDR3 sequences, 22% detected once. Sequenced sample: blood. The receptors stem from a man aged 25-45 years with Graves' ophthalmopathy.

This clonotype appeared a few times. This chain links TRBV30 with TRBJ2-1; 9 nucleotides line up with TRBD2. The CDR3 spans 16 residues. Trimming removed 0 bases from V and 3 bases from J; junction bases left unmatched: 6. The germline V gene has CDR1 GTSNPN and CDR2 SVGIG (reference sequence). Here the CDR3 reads CAWSVKTSGGYNEQFF. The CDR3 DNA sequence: TGTGCCTGGAGTGTAAAGACTAGCGGAGGCTACAATGAGCAGTTCTTC.

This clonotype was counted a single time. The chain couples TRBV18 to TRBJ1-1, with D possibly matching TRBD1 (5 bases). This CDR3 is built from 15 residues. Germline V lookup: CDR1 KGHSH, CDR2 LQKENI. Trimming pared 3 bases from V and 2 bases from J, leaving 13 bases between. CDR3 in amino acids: CASSPQDRSNTEAFF. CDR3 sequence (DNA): TGTGCCAGCTCACCTCAAGACAGAAGCAACACTGAAGCTTTCTTT.

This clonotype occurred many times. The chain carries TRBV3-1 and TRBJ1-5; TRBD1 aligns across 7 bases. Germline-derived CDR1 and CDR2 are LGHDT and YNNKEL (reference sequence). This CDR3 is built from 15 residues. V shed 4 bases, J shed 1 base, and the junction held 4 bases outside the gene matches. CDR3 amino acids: CASSPGGQSNQPQHF. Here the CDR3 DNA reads TGTGCCAGCAGCCCCGGGGGACAGAGCAATCAGCCCCAGCATTTT.

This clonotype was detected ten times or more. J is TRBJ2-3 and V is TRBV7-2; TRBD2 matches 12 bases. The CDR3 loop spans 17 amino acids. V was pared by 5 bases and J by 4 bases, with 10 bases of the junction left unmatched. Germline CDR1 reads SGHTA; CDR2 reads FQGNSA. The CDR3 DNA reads TGTGCCAGCAGCGGAAGACTAGCGGGAGCCGACTCAGATACGCAGTATTTT. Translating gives CASSGRLAGADSDTQYF.

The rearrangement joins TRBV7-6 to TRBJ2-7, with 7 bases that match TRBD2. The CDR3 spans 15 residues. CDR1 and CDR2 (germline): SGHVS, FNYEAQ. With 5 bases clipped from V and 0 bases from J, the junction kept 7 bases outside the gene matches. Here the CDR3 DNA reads TGTGCCAGCAGCGACCAGGCGGGAGTCTCCTACGAGCAGTACTTC. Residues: CASSDQAGVSYEQYF.

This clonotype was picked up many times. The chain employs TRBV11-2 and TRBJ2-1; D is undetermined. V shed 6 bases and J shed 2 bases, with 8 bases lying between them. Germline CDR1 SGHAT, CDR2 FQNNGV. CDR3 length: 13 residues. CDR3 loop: CASRPTAYNEQFF. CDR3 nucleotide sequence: TGTGCCAGCAGACCCACAGCCTACAATGAGCAGTTCTTC.